The source of this T cell receptor beta chain is a study of blood T cell repertoires in COVID-19. Study-wide context: The United States, Italy and Spain provided the acute and convalescent COVID-19 samples. PBMCs, B-cell-depleted T cells, or T cells were the source of the cDNA or gDNA that made up the material.

Repertoires were generated with immunoSEQ multiplex PCR, while TCRdb's copy carries only in-frame clones and drops some. The sample records 140,000 or so clones, around 72% being singletons. Trimming cost V 5 bases and J 1 base, with 20 bases left between them. Germline V gene lookup returns CDR1 SGHTA and CDR2 FQGNSA. The length of the CDR3 is 18 residues. This TCR was sampled from a woman aged 55-69 years with acute or convalescent COVID-19. The sample comprised peripheral blood. This sequence joins TRBV7-2 and TRBJ2-2, with D tentatively TRBD1 (5 bases). The CDR3 loop is CASSLHDSSRGNTGELFF. The CDR3 nucleotides are TGTGCCAGCAGCCTACACGACTCCTCAAGGGGGAACACCGGGGAGCTGTTTTTT.